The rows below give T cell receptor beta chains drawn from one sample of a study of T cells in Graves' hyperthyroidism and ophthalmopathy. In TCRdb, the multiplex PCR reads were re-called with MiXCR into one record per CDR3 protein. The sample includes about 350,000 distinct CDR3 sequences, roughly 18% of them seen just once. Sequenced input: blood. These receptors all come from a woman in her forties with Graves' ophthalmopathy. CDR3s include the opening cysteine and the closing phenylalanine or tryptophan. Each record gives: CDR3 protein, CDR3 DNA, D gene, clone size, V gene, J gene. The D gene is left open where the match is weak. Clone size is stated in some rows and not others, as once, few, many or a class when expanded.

cdr3_aa: CASSQSGGEAFF; cdr3_nt: TGTGCCAGCAGCCAAAGCGGGGGTGAAGCTTTCTTT; d_call: .; clone_size: many; v_call: TRBV3-1; j_call: TRBJ1-1
cdr3_aa: CATSRDFLDTEAFF; cdr3_nt: TGTGCCACCAGCAGAGATTTTTTGGACACTGAAGCTTTCTTT; d_call: .; clone_size: many; v_call: TRBV15; j_call: TRBJ1-1
cdr3_aa: CASSADRGNQPQHF; cdr3_nt: TGTGCCAGCAGTGCAGACAGAGGCAATCAGCCCCAGCATTTT; d_call: .; clone_size: many; v_call: TRBV6-1; j_call: TRBJ1-5
cdr3_aa: CASSELQGNQPQHF; cdr3_nt: TGTGCCAGCAGTGAACTGCAGGGTAATCAGCCCCAGCATTTT; d_call: .; clone_size: few; v_call: TRBV6-1; j_call: TRBJ1-5
cdr3_aa: CAWGTGTGELFF; cdr3_nt: TGTGCCTGGGGGACCGGCACCGGGGAGCTGTTTTTT; d_call: .; clone_size: many; v_call: TRBV30; j_call: TRBJ2-2
cdr3_aa: CAISTPGTDYGYTF; cdr3_nt: TGTGCCATCAGTACCCCGGGGACGGACTATGGCTACACCTTC; d_call: .; clone_size: many; v_call: TRBV10-3; j_call: TRBJ1-2
cdr3_aa: CASRRAWEQYF; cdr3_nt: TGTGCCAGCAGGCGCGCGTGGGAGCAGTACTTC; d_call: .; clone_size: .; v_call: TRBV6-1; j_call: TRBJ2-7
cdr3_aa: CASRPPPGLETQYF; cdr3_nt: TGTGCCAGCCGCCCACCCCCTGGCCTAGAGACCCAGTACTTC; d_call: .; clone_size: .; v_call: TRBV19; j_call: TRBJ2-5
cdr3_aa: CASKDGNQPQHF; cdr3_nt: TGTGCCAGCAAAGACGGGAATCAGCCCCAGCATTTT; d_call: .; clone_size: many; v_call: TRBV2; j_call: TRBJ1-5
cdr3_aa: CASSSPFGMEVYEQYF; cdr3_nt: TGTGCCAGCAGCTCCCCCTTCGGGATGGAAGTCTACGAGCAGTACTTC; d_call: .; clone_size: many; v_call: TRBV11-2; j_call: TRBJ2-7
cdr3_aa: CSAAGTSGYEQYF; cdr3_nt: TGCAGTGCTGCCGGGACTAGCGGATACGAGCAGTACTTC; d_call: TRBD2; clone_size: many; v_call: TRBV20-1; j_call: TRBJ2-7
cdr3_aa: CASRRDRGDGYTF; cdr3_nt: TGTGCCAGCAGACGGGACAGGGGAGATGGCTACACCTTC; d_call: TRBD1; clone_size: many; v_call: TRBV6-5; j_call: TRBJ1-2
cdr3_aa: CATSRDVRDVDTEAFF; cdr3_nt: TGTGCCACCAGCAGAGATGTCCGGGATGTGGACACTGAAGCTTTCTTT; d_call: .; clone_size: many; v_call: TRBV15; j_call: TRBJ1-1
cdr3_aa: CASSVGGGGELFF; cdr3_nt: TGTGCCAGCTCTGTAGGGGGTGGCGGGGAGCTGTTTTTT; d_call: .; clone_size: many; v_call: TRBV28; j_call: TRBJ2-2
cdr3_aa: CASSSPGPANYGYTF; cdr3_nt: TGTGCCAGCAGCAGCCCGGGACCCGCTAACTATGGCTACACCTTC; d_call: .; clone_size: .; v_call: TRBV5-4; j_call: TRBJ1-2
cdr3_aa: CSARDQGDASPLHF; cdr3_nt: TGCAGTGCTAGAGATCAGGGTGATGCCTCACCCCTCCACTTT; d_call: .; clone_size: many; v_call: TRBV20-1; j_call: TRBJ1-6
cdr3_aa: CASSYRGREGTEAFF; cdr3_nt: TGTGCCAGCAGCTACCGGGGGCGCGAAGGTACTGAAGCTTTCTTT; d_call: .; clone_size: many; v_call: TRBV28; j_call: TRBJ1-1
cdr3_aa: CASSLPGRAETQYF; cdr3_nt: TGTGCCAGCAGCTTACCAGGCCGGGCGGAGACCCAGTACTTC; d_call: .; clone_size: many; v_call: TRBV7-9; j_call: TRBJ2-5
cdr3_aa: CASSEQGSGANEQYF; cdr3_nt: TGTGCCAGCAGTGAACAGGGGTCTGGGGCCAACGAGCAGTACTTC; d_call: TRBD1; clone_size: .; v_call: TRBV12-3/TRBV12-4; j_call: TRBJ2-7
cdr3_aa: CASSYLPLETQYF; cdr3_nt: TGTGCCAGCAGTTACCTCCCTCTGGAGACCCAGTACTTC; d_call: .; clone_size: many; v_call: TRBV6-5; j_call: TRBJ2-5
cdr3_aa: CASTESYEQYF; cdr3_nt: TGTGCCAGCACAGAGTCCTACGAGCAGTACTTC; d_call: .; clone_size: many; v_call: TRBV28; j_call: TRBJ2-7
cdr3_aa: CASSYGAGGSTGELFF; cdr3_nt: TGTGCCAGCAGTTACGGGGCGGGAGGCAGCACCGGGGAGCTGTTTTTT; d_call: TRBD2; clone_size: .; v_call: TRBV6-5; j_call: TRBJ2-2
cdr3_aa: CSVNDRVNTEAFF; cdr3_nt: TGCAGTGTTAACGACAGGGTGAACACTGAAGCTTTCTTT; d_call: TRBD1; clone_size: .; v_call: TRBV20-1; j_call: TRBJ1-1
cdr3_aa: CASSQVLGSYEQYF; cdr3_nt: TGCGCCAGCAGCCAAGTCCTGGGCTCCTACGAGCAGTACTTC; d_call: .; clone_size: many; v_call: TRBV4-1; j_call: TRBJ2-7
cdr3_aa: CASSSHSGAYVLTF; cdr3_nt: TGTGCCAGCAGCTCTCACTCTGGGGCCTACGTCCTGACTTTC; d_call: .; clone_size: few; v_call: TRBV11-2; j_call: TRBJ2-6
cdr3_aa: CASSPTMVTEAFF; cdr3_nt: TGTGCCAGCAGCCCAACAATGGTCACTGAAGCTTTCTTT; d_call: .; clone_size: many; v_call: TRBV7-2; j_call: TRBJ1-1
cdr3_aa: CASSRLAGVSYEQYF; cdr3_nt: TGTGCCAGTAGTCGTCTAGCGGGAGTTTCGTACGAGCAGTACTTC; d_call: TRBD2; clone_size: many; v_call: TRBV19; j_call: TRBJ2-7
cdr3_aa: CASSLNLGDSQYF; cdr3_nt: TGTGCCAGCAGCTTAAATTTAGGAGACAGTCAGTACTTC; d_call: .; clone_size: many; v_call: TRBV7-3; j_call: TRBJ2-4